A selection of T cell receptor beta chains follows, all from one sample in a study of blood T cell repertoires in COVID-19. Profiling relied on immunoSEQ multiplex PCR, and the TCRdb table lists in-frame clones only, not all of them. This table holds 180,000 or so clones, 80% to 90% found once. The sequencing sample was made of peripheral blood. The receptors derive from a man in his 60s with acute or convalescent COVID-19. The CDR3 runs from the conserved cysteine through the conserved F or W. Each record gives: J gene, D gene, clone size, V gene, CDR3 DNA, CDR3 protein. D genes are given only for firm matches. Where a row states a size, it is once, few, many or the class of an expanded clone; other rows omit it.

>TRBJ2-3|-|-|TRBV5-1
TGCGCCAGCAGCTCCGGACAGTATACAGATACGCAGTATTTT
CASSSGQYTDTQYF
>TRBJ1-5|-|-|TRBV7-8
TGTGCCAGCAGCTTACAGGCCGATAGCAATCAGCCCCAGCATTTT
CASSLQADSNQPQHF
>TRBJ2-5|TRBD1|-|TRBV27
TGTGCCAGCAGCCCGGACAGGGCGGAGACCCAGTACTTC
CASSPDRAETQYF
>TRBJ1-5|TRBD1|-|TRBV20-1
TGCAGTGCTAGTAGGACAGGGGGCAATCAGCCCCAGCATTTT
CSASRTGGNQPQHF
>TRBJ2-5|TRBD2|-|TRBV27
TGTGCCAGCAGTCCGGGACTAGCGGGAGGCGAGACCCAGTACTTC
CASSPGLAGGETQYF
>TRBJ1-6|-|-|TRBV7-9
TGTGCCAGCAGCTTCGAGGGTAATTCACCCCTCCACTTT
CASSFEGNSPLHF
>TRBJ2-7|-|-|TRBV11-2
TGTGCCAGCAGCTTAGTGGCAGGGAACTCCTACGAGCAGTACTTC
CASSLVAGNSYEQYF
>TRBJ1-2|TRBD1|-|TRBV28
TGTGCCAGCAGTTGGGTGGGGACAGGGGGCTTAAGCTATGGCTACACCTTC
CASSWVGTGGLSYGYTF
>TRBJ2-4|-|-|TRBV24-1
TGTGCCACCAGTGATTCCCGCGGCCAGGGAAACATTCAGTACTTC
CATSDSRGQGNIQYF
>TRBJ2-7|-|-|TRBV24-1
TGTGCCACCAGAGGGGTTGGGAAGGAGCAGTACTTC
CATRGVGKEQYF
>TRBJ1-1|-|-|TRBV27
TGTGCCAGCAGTCCCGGCAAACTACCCTCGGGCACTGAAGCTTTCTTT
CASSPGKLPSGTEAFF
>TRBJ1-4|-|-|TRBV2
TGTGCCAGCACGAGAGTTAATGAAAAACTGTTTTTT
CASTRVNEKLFF
>TRBJ2-5|TRBD2|-|TRBV28
TGTGCCAGCGGGAGACTAGCGGGAGGAAGCAGAGAGACCCAGTACTTC
CASGRLAGGSRETQYF
>TRBJ1-2|TRBD1|-|TRBV24-1
TGTGCCACCAGTGAGGCAGGGGGTGCCTATGGCTACACCTTC
CATSEAGGAYGYTF
>TRBJ2-7|TRBD2|-|TRBV9
TGTGCCAGCAGCGTTGGCGGGAGCTCTGGTCGGGAGCAGTACTTC
CASSVGGSSGREQYF
>TRBJ2-3|-|-|TRBV15
TGTGCCACCAGCAGAGATATCCAGGGCCCCACCGGCACAGATACGCAGTATTTT
CATSRDIQGPTGTDTQYF
>TRBJ1-3|-|-|TRBV11-2
TGTGCCAGCAGCTTGGCGTTCGCCAGGGTAGCAGAAAACACCATATATTTT
CASSLAFARVAENTIYF
>TRBJ2-1|TRBD2|-|TRBV5-4
TGTGCCAGCAGCTCGCGACTAGCGGGTAAGAATGAGCAGTTCTTC
CASSSRLAGKNEQFF
>TRBJ2-7|-|once|TRBV2
TGTGCCAGCACCAATCAGGGACTCCTCCTGGAGCAGTACTTC
CASTNQGLLLEQYF
>TRBJ1-1|-|-|TRBV6-1
TGTGCCAGCAGTGGTCCCCGGGACACCCGGAACACTGAAGCTTTCTTT
CASSGPRDTRNTEAFF
>TRBJ2-1|TRBD2|once|TRBV5-1
TGCGCCAGCAGCTGGGGACTAGCGGGATACTCCTACAATGAGCAGTTCTTC
CASSWGLAGYSYNEQFF
>TRBJ1-1|-|-|TRBV5-4
TGTGCCAGCAGCGCGGGACGGAACACTGAAGCTTTCTTT
CASSAGRNTEAFF